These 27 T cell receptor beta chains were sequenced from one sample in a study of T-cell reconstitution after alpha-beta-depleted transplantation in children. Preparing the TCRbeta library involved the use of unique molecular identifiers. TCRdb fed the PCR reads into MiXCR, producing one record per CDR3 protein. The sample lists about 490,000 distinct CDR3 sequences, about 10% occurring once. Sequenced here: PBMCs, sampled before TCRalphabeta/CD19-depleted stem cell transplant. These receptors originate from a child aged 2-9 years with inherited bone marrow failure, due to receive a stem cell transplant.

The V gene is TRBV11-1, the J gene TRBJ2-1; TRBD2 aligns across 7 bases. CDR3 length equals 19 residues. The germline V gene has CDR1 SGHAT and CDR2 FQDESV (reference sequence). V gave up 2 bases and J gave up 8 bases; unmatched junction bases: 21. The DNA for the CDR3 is TGTGCCAGCAGCTTACTCGGGTATCGTGCGGGAGATCGGCATGATGAGCAGTTCTTC. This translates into CASSLLGYRAGDRHDEQFF.

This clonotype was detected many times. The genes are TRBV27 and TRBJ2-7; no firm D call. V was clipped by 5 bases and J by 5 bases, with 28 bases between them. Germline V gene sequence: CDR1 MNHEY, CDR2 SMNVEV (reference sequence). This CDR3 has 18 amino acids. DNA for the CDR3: TGTGCCAGCAGTCCCGCATATGGGTCGGCCTCCTACGCGAACGAGCAGTACTTC. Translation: CASSPAYGSASYANEQYF.

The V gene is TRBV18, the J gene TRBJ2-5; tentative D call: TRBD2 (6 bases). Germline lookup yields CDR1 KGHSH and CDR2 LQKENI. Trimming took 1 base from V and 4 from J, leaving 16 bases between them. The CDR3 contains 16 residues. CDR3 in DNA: TGTGCCAGCTCACCACGGGTTGGCGGGACCCGAGAGACCCAGTACTTC. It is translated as CASSPRVGGTRETQYF. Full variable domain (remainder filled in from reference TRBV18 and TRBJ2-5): NAGVMQNPRHLVRRRGQEARLRCSPMKGHSHVYWYRQLPEEGLKFMVYLQKENIIDESGMPKERFSAEFPKEGPSILRIQQVVRGDSAAYFCASSPRVGGTRETQYFGPGTRLLVL.

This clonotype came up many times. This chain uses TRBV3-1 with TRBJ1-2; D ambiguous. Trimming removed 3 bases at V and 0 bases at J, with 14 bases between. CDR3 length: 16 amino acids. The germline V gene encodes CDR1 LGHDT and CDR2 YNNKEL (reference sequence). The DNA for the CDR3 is TGTGCCAGCAGCCAGGGCCCGCTCGTGGCTAACTATGGCTACACCTTC. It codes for CASSQGPLVANYGYTF. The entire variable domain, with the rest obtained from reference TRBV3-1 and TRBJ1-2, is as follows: DTAVSQTPKYLVTQMGNDKSIKCEQNLGHDTMYWYKQDSKKFLKIMFSYNNKELIINETVPNRFSPKSPDKAHLNLHINSLELGDSAVYFCASSQGPLVANYGYTFGSGTRLTVV.

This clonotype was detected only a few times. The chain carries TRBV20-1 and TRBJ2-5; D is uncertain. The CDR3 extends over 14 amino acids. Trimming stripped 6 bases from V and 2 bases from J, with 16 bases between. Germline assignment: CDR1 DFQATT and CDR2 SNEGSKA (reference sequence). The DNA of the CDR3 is TGCAGTGCCCAGACCCCTCCTCTTCAAGAGACCCAGTACTTC. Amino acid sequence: CSAQTPPLQETQYF.

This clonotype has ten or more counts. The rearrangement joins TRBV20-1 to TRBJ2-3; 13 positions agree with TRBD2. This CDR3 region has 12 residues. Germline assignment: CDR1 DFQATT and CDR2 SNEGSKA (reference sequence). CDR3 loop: CGLAGETDTQYF. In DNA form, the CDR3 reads TGCGGACTAGCGGGAGAGACAGATACGCAGTATTTT.

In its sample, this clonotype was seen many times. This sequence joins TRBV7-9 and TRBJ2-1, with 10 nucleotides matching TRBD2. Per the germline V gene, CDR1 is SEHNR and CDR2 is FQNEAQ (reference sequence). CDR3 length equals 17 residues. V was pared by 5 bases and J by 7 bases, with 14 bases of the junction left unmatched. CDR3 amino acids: CASSGRLGSGRENEQFF. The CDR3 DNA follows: TGTGCCAGCAGCGGTCGCCTTGGCAGCGGGAGGGAAAATGAGCAGTTCTTC.

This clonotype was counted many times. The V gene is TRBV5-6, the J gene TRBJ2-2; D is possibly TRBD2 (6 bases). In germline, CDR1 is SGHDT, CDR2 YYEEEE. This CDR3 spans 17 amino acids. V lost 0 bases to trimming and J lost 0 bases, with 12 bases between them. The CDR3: CASSLEWLAPNTGELFF. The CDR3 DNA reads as TGTGCCAGCAGCTTGGAGTGGCTAGCGCCGAACACCGGGGAGCTGTTTTTT.

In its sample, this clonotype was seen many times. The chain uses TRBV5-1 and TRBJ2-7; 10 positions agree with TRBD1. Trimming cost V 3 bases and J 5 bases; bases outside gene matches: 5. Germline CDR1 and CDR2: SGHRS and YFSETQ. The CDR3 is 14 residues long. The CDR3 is CASSWDRGYNEQYF. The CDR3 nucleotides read TGCGCCAGCAGCTGGGACAGGGGTTACAACGAGCAGTACTTC. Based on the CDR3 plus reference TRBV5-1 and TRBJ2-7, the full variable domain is KAGVTQTPRYLIKTRGQQVTLSCSPISGHRSVSWYQQTPGQGLQFLFEYFSETQRNKGNFPGRFSGRQFSNSRSEMNVSTLELGDSALYLCASSWDRGYNEQYFGPGTRLTVT.

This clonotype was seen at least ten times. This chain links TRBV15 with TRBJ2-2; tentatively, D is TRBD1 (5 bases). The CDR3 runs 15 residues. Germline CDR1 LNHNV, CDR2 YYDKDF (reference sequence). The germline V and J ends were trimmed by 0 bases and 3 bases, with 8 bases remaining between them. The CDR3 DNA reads TGTGCCACCAGCAGAGATAAGGGGTACACCGGGGAGCTGTTTTTT. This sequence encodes CATSRDKGYTGELFF.

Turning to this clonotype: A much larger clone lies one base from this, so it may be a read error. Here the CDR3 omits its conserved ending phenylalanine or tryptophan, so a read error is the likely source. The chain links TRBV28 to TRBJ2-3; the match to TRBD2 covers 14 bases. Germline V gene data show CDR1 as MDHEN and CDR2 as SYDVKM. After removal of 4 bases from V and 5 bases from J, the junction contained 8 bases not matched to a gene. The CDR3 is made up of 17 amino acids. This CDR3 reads CASSSPGLAGVRDTQYI. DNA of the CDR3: TGTGCCAGCAGTTCCCCGGGACTAGCGGGAGTACGAGATACGCAGTATATT.

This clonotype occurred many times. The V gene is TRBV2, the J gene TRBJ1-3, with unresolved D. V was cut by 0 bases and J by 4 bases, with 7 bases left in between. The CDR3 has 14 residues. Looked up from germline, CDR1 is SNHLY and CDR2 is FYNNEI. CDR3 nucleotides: TGTGCCAGCAGTGAAGCAGGGTCCGGAAACACCATATATTTT. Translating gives CASSEAGSGNTIYF.

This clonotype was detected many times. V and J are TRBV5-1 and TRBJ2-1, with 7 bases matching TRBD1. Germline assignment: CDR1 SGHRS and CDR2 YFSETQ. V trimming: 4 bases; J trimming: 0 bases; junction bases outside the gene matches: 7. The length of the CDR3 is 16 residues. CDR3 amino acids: CASSTLTGSSYNEQFF. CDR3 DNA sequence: TGCGCCAGCAGCACCCTGACAGGGAGCTCCTACAATGAGCAGTTCTTC.

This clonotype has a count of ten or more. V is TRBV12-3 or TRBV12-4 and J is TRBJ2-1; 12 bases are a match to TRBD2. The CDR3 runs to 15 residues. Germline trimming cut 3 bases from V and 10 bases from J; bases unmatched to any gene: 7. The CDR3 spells CASSLFLAGGPEQFF. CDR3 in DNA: TGTGCCAGCAGTTTGTTCCTAGCGGGAGGGCCAGAGCAGTTCTTC.

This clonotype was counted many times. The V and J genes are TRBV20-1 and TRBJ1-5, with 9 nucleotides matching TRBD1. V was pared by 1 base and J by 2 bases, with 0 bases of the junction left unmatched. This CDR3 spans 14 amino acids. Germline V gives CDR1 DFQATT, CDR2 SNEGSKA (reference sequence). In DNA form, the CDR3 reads TGCAGTGCTAGAGGGGACAGGGGCAATCAGCCCCAGCATTTT. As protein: CSARGDRGNQPQHF.

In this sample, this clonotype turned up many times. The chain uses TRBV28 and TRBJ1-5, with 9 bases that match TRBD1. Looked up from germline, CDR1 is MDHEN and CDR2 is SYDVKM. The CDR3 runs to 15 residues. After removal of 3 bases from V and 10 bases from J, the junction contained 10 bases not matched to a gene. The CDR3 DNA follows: TGTGCCAGCAGTTTCCTAGGACAGGGGCGGTCCCCCCAGCATTTT. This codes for CASSFLGQGRSPQHF.

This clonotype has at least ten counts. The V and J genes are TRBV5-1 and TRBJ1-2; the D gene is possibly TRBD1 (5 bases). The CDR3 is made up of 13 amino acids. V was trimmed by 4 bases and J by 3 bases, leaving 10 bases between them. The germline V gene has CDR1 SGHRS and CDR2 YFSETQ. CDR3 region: CASSPGGDYGYTF. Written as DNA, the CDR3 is TGCGCCAGCAGCCCCGGGGGGGACTATGGCTACACCTTC.

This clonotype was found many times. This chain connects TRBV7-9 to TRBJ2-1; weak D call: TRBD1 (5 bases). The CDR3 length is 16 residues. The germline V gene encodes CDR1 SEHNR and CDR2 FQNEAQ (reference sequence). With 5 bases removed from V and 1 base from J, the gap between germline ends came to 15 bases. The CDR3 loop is CASSPDRRLSYNEQFF. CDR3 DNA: TGTGCCAGCAGCCCCGACAGACGGCTATCCTACAATGAGCAGTTCTTC.

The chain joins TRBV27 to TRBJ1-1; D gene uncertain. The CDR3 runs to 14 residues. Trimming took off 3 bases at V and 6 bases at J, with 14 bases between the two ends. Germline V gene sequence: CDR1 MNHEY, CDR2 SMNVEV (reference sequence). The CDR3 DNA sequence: TGTGCCAGCAGTTTTCGCACAGATGGCCCTGAAGCTTTCTTT. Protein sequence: CASSFRTDGPEAFF.

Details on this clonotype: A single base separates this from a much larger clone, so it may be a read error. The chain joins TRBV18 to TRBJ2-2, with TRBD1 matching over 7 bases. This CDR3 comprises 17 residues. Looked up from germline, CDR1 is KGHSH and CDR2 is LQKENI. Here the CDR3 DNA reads TGTGCCAGCAACCCTTTGCCGGGACAGACGTACCCCGGGGAGCAGTTTTTT. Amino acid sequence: CASNPLPGQTYPGEQFF. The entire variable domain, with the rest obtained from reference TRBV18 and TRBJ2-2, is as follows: NAGVMQNPRHLVRRRGQEARLRCSPMKGHSHVYWYRQLPEEGLKFMVYLQKENIIDESGMPKERFSAEFPKEGPSILRIQQVVRGDSAAYFCASNPLPGQTYPGEQFFGEGSRLTVL.

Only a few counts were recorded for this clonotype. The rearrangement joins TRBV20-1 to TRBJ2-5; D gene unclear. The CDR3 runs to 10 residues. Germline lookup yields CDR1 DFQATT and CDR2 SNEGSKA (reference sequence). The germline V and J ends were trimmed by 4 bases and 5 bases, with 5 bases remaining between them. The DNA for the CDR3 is TGCAGTGCTATGGCGGAGACCCAGTACTTC. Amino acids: CSAMAETQYF.

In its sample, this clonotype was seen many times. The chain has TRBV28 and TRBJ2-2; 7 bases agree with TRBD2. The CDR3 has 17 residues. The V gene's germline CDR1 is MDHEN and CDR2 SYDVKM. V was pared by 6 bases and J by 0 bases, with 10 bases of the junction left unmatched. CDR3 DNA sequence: TGTGCCAGCAGGGGGTTCCGGGACTATTCGAACACCGGGGAGCTGTTTTTT. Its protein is CASRGFRDYSNTGELFF.

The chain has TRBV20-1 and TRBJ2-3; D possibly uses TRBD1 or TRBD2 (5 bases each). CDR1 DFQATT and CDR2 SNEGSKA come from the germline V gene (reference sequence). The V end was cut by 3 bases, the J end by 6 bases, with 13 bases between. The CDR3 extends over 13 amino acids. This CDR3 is CSARGPLDDTQYF. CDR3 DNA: TGCAGTGCTAGGGGACCACTCGATGATACGCAGTATTTT.

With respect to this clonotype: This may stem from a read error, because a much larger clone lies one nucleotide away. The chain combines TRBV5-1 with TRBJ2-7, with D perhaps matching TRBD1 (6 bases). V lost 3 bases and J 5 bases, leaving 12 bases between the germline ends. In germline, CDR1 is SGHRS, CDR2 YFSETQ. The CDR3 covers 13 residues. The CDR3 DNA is TGCGCCAGCAGCTCGCAGGGGACCCACGAGCAGTACTTC. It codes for CASSSQGTHEQYF.

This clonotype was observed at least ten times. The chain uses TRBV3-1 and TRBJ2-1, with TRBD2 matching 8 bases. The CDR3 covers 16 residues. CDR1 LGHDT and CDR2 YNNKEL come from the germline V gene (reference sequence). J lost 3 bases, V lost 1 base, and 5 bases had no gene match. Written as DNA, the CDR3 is TGTGCCAGCAGCCAAGCGCTAGCGGGTTTCTACAATGAGCAGTTCTTC. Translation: CASSQALAGFYNEQFF.

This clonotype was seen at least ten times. The CDR3 reads CASSSQEGVQLFF. The CDR3 region has the DNA TGTGCCAGCAGCTCACAGGAAGGGGTACAACTGTTTTTT. This chain connects TRBV7-9 to TRBJ1-4; a possible D gene is TRBD1 (5 bases). This CDR3 is 13 amino acids long. Trimming pared 4 bases from V and 12 bases from J, leaving 15 bases between. CDR1 SEHNR and CDR2 FQNEAQ come from the germline V gene (reference sequence).

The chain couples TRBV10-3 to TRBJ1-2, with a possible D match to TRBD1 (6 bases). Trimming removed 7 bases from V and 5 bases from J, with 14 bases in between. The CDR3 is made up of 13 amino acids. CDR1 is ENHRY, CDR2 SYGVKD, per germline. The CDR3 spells CAIKGQRGYGYTF. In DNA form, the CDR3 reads TGTGCCATCAAAGGACAGCGCGGTTATGGCTACACCTTC.